The rows below give T cell receptor beta chains drawn from one sample of a study of cytomegalovirus exposure and HLA in healthy donors. Method: immunoSEQ multiplex PCR; TCRdb's copy keeps in-frame clones and lacks some. The sample lists about 120,000 clones; around 77% were seen once. Sequenced material: PBMCs. These receptors were taken from a woman in her thirties in good health and CMV-seropositive. CDR3s include the opening cysteine and the closing phenylalanine or tryptophan. D genes are given only for firm matches. Clone size, where shown, is once, few, many, or a class for clones that have expanded.

cdr3_aa clone_size v_call d_call
CASSELSPPGGRIEETQYF . TRBV6-1 TRBD2
CASSLGTQGSNYGYTF . TRBV5-1 .
CASSPRLAGVWEQYF . TRBV6-5 TRBD2
CSVIQGHQETQYF . TRBV29-1 TRBD1
CASATLGPEAFF . TRBV10-1 .
CASSHKREGLPQKGNIQYF . TRBV6-4 TRBD2
CASSYAGTGYEQYF . TRBV5-1 TRBD1
CASRPQGLGGYTF . TRBV19 .
CASSAGGDAVEAFF . TRBV6-4 .
CASTNREGGNEQFF . TRBV19 .
CASSATRDTEAFF . TRBV19 .
CASSQDLVPKPLYEQYF . TRBV4-1 .
CAGGGGSYEQYF . TRBV30 TRBD2
CASAWLADPYEQYF . TRBV12-5 TRBD2
CASSPHVGGGNNEQFF . TRBV27 .
CASRRGSYEQYF . TRBV6-5 .
CAMAGATLDEQFF . TRBV10-3 .
CASSFVHLPGTEAFF . TRBV27 .
CASRTGRNTEAFF . TRBV6-1 .
CAAEGTGVENTIYF . TRBV6-6 TRBD1
CASSYGQGEAFF once TRBV18 TRBD1
CASSPHPGTEQFF . TRBV9 .
CASSPRGGWDEQFF once TRBV7-2 .
CASARGYEAFF . TRBV25-1 .
CASSAGTSGSTDTQYF few TRBV13 TRBD2
CASSLLRGLETQYF . TRBV5-1 TRBD1
CASSVVSLYSNQPQHF once TRBV2 .
CASSLLAGDTQYF . TRBV7-3 TRBD2
CASSRISGAGNYGYTF . TRBV5-4 .
CASSLAAQGTDEQFF . TRBV5-4 .
CSVLWQSTDTQYF . TRBV29-1 .
CASSESVLAGAKQFF . TRBV25-1 .
CASNLGTANTEAFF . TRBV19 TRBD1
CASSERGTSNYGYTF . TRBV6-1 .
CASSLAGQVDKNIQYF . TRBV5-1 TRBD2
CASSLRQSLGYTF . TRBV27 .
CASSSGRGDNQYF . TRBV5-1 TRBD2
CASSLPSGGQSTDTQYF . TRBV5-6 TRBD2
CASSVGLAGWTGELFF . TRBV9 TRBD2
CASSTPMIAGELFF few TRBV7-3 .
CAWSRAQGAKGGETQYF few TRBV30 TRBD1
CASSYHRDRDNYGYTF . TRBV6-5 .
CAWSAPRLAGGRSEQYF . TRBV30 TRBD2
CASSPQEAQYF . TRBV2 .
CASSLTGTGGNYGYTF . TRBV11-2 TRBD1
CASSQPGGQGFFSYEQYF . TRBV2 TRBD1
CASSQQQGYTEAFF once TRBV4-2 .
CAISESRPTGEEYGYTF . TRBV10-3 TRBD1
CASRTDKYEQFF . TRBV19 .